What follows is one TCR beta chain and its context. Its cognate antigen is unknown. This specimen comes from a study of T-cell memory formation after mild COVID-19. Study context: Each donor largely had its own TCR clusters. Overall study findings and caveats: A second wave of clones peaked on day 37, and their SARS-CoV-2 specificity went unconfirmed. While clones contracting from day 15 to 85 were balanced between CD4 and CD8, later expanders leaned CD4+.

Germline assignment: CDR1 MDHEN and CDR2 SYDVKM. V dropped 6 bases and J dropped 12 bases, with 15 bases sitting between them. CDR3 size: 13 residues. Constant-segment primers and 5'RACE yielded cDNA libraries for TCR alpha and TCR beta, each carrying sample barcodes and UMIs. Each CDR3 protein is one row after TCRdb ran MiXCR on the 5' RACE reads. Here the sample spans about 58,000 distinct CDR3 sequences, 28% being singletons. The chain carries TRBV28 and TRBJ2-6; TRBD1 is a possible D gene (6 bases). This TCR derives from a man aged 18-30 years who had mild COVID-19 (a few samples of this study predate the infection). Cell type and time point are not known. Sequencing was done on a sample of PBMCs or a T cell subset sorted from them (not recorded which). The CDR3 sequence is CASRFLRGSVLTF. The CDR3 nucleotides are TGTGCCAGCAGATTTCTCAGGGGATCCGTCCTGACTTTC.